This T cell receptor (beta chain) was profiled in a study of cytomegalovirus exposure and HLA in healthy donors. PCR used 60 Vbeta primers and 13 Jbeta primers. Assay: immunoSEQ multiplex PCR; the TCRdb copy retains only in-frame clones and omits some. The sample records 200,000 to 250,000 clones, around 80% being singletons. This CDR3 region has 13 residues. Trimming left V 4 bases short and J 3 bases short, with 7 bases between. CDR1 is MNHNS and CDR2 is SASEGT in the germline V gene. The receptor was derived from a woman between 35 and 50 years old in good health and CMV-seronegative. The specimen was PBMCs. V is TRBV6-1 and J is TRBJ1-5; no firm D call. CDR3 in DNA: TGTGCCAGCAGTGTACAGAACAATCAGCCCCAGCATTTT. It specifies CASSVQNNQPQHF.